This TCR beta chain was sequenced in a study of T cell repertoires in cytomegalovirus infection (dated by TCRdb to the late 2010s). Looking at the study overall: Because public TCR beta signatures pointed to carriage of CMV infection together with the matching HLA type, the HLA type of each donor mattered for the analysis. Overall study results and their limits: In both this cohort and an independent approximately 400-donor cohort, the cumulative frequency of public TCR beta family members distinguished carriers of CMV infection plus the relevant HLA type. The ex vivo response was dominated by HLA-C-restricted CMV-specific TCR beta clonotypes, and the single most frequent clonotype in two of eight donors was supplied by these HLA-C-restricted clonotypes.

The CDR3 has 14 amino acids, counting the end cysteine and phenylalanine. CDR3 DNA only is kept here, 42 bases in frame from base 1. The germline V gene yields SGHTA for CDR1 and FQGNSA for CDR2. Ends trimmed: V by 5 bases, J by 5 bases; bases unmatched to a gene: 7. Comment on this clonotype: Its specific antigen is unknown. Per-nucleotide qualities are absent, and no much larger clonotype sits a single base away.

Sequencing was carried out with an Illumina HiSeq 1500. TCRdb passed the public sequencing reads through fastp at Q25 and MiXCR, retaining productive beta sequences. Rows are combined by CDR3 protein, so each entry shows the most common genes and DNA. The sample table holds roughly 320,000 distinct CDR3 sequences, of which around a tenth were seen once. Around 4.5% of the sample goes to the ten largest clones. The chain uses TRBV7-2 and TRBJ2-5, with 8 bases matching TRBD1. The sequencing input was PBMCs. The TCR was taken from a human donor in good health (CMV status not recorded). Some clones in this sample may be carry-over from other donors' samples. This receptor has the CDR3 CASSIDRGSETQYF. The nucleotides are TGTGCCAGCAGCATCGACAGGGGATCGGAGACCCAGTACTTC.